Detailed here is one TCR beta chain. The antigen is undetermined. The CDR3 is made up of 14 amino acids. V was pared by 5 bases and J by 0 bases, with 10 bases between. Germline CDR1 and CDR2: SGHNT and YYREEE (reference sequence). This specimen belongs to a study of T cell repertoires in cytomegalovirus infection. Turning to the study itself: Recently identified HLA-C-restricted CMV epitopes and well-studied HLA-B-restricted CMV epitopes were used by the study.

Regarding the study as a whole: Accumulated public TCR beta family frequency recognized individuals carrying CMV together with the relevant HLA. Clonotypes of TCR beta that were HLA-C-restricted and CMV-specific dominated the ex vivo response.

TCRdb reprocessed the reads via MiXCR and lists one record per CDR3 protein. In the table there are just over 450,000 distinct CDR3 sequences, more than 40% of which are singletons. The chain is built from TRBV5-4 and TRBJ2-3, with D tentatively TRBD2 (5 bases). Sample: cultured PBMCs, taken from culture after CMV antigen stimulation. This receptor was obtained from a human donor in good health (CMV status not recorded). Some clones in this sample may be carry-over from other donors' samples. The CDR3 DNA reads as TGTGCCAGCAGACGGACTGGGAGCACAGATACGCAGTATTTT. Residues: CASRRTGSTDTQYF.